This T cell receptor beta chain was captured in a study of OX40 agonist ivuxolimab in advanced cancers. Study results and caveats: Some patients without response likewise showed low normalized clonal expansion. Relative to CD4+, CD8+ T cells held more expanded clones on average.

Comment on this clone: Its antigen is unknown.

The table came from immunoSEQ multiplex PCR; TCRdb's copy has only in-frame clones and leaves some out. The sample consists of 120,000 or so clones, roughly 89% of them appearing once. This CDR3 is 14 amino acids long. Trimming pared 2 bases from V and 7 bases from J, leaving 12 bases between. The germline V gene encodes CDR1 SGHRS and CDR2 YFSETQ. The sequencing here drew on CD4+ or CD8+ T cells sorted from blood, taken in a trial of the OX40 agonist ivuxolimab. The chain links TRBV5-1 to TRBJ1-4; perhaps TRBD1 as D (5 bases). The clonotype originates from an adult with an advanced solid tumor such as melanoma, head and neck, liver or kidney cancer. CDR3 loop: CASSLGREGEKLFF. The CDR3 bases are TGCGCCAGCAGCTTAGGCAGGGAAGGTGAAAAACTGTTTTTT.